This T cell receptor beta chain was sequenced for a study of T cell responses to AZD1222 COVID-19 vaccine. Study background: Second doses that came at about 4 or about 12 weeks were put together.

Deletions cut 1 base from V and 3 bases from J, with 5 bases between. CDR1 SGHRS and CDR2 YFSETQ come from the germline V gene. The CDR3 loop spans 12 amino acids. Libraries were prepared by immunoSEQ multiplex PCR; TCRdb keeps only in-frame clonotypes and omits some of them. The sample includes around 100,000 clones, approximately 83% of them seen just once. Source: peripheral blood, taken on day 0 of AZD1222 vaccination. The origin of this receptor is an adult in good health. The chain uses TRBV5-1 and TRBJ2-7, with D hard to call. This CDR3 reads CASSLLGYEQYF. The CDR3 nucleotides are TGCGCCAGCAGCTTGCTGGGCTACGAGCAGTACTTC.